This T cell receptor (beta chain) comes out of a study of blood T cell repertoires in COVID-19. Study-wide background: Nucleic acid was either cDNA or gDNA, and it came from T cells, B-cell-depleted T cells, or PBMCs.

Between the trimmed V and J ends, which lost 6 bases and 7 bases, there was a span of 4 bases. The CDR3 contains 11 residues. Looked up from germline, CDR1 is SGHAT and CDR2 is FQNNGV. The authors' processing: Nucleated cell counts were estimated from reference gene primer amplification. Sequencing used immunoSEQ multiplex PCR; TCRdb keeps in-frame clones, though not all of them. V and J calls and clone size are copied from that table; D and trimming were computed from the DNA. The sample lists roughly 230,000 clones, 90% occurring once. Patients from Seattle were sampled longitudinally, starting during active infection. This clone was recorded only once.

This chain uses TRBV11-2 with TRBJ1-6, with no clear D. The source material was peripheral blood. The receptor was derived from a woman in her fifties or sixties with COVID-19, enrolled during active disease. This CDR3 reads CASRSNSPLHF. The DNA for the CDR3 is TGTGCCAGCAGGTCAAATTCACCCCTCCACTTT.